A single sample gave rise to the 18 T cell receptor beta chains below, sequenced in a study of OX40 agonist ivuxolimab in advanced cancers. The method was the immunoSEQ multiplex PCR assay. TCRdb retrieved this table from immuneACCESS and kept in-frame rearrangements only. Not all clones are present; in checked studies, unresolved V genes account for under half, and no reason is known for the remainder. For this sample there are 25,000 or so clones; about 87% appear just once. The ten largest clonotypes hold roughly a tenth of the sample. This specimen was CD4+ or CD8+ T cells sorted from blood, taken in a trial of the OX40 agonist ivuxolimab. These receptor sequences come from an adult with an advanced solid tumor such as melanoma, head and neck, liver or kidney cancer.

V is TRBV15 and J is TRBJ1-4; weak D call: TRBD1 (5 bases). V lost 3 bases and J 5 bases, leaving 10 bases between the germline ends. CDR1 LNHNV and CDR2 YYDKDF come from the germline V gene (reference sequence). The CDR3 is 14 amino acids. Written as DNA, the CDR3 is TGTGCCACCAGCAGGACGGGACGGAATGAAAAACTGTTTTTT. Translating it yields CATSRTGRNEKLFF.

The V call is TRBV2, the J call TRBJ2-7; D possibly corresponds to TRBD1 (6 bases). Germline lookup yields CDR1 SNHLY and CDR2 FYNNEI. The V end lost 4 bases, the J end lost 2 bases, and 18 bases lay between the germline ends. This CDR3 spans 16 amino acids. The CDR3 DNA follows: TGTGCCAGCAGTGCTTTCAGTGCCGGGACAACCTACGAGCAGTACTTC. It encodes CASSAFSAGTTYEQYF.

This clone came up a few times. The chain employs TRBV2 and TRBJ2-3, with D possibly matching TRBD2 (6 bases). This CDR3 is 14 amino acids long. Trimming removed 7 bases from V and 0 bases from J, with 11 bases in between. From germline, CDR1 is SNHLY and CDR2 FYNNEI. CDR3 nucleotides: TGTGCCAGCAATCGGGAGACTAGCACAGATACGCAGTATTTT. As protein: CASNRETSTDTQYF. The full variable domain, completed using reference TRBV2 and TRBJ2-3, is EPEVTQTPSHQVTQMGQEVILRCVPISNHLYFYWYRQILGQKVEFLVSFYNNEISEKSEIFDDQFSVERPDGSNFTLKIRSTKLEDSAMYFCASNRETSTDTQYFGPGTRLTVL.

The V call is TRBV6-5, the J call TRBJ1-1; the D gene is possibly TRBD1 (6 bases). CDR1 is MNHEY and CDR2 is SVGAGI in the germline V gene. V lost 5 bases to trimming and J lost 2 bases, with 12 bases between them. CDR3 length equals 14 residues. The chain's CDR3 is CASSLGGANTEAFF. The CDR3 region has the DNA TGTGCCAGCAGTCTAGGGGGGGCAAACACTGAAGCTTTCTTT.

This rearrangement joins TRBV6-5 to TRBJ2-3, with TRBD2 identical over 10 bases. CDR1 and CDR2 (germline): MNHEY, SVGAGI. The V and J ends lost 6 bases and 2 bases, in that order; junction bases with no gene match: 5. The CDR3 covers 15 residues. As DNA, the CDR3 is TGTGCCAGCAGGCGACTAGCGGGCTACACAGATACGCAGTATTTT. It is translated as CASRRLAGYTDTQYF.

CDR3 in amino acids: CASSPTGLRSYEQYF. For the CDR3, the DNA is TGTGCCAGCAGCCCGACGGGACTCCGGAGCTACGAGCAGTACTTC. The V gene is TRBV7-6, the J gene TRBJ2-7; tentatively, D is TRBD2 (6 bases). Trimming took off 5 bases at V and 3 bases at J, with 17 bases between the two ends. The CDR3 is made up of 15 amino acids. From germline, CDR1 is SGHVS and CDR2 FNYEAQ.

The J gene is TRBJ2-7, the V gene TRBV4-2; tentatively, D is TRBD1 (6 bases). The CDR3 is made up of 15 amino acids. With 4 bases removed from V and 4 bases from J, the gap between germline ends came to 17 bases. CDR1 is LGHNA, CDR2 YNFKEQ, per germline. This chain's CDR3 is CASSLGAGGQYEQYF. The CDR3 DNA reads TGTGCCAGCAGCCTAGGCGCCGGCGGACAGTACGAGCAGTACTTC.

CDR3: CASSGAGGPPEQYF. In DNA form, the CDR3 reads TGTGCCAGCAGTGGAGCGGGAGGACCGCCCGAGCAGTACTTC. The chain employs TRBV25-1 and TRBJ2-7, with TRBD2 matching over 9 bases. The CDR3 extends over 14 amino acids. V lost 4 bases and J lost 6; bases outside the gene matches: 7. The germline V gene encodes CDR1 MGHDK and CDR2 SYGVNS.

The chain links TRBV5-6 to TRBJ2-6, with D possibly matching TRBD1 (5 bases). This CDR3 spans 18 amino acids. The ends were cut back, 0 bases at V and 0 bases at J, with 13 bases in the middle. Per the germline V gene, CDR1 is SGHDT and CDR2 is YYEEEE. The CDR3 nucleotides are TGTGCCAGCAGCTTGGATGGCAGGGCGAGCTCTGGGGCCAACGTCCTGACTTTC. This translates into CASSLDGRASSGANVLTF.

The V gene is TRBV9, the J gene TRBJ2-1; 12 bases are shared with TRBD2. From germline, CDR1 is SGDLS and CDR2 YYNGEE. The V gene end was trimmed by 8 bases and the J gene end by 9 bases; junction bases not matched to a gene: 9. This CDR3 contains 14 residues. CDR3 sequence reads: CASKPGLAGSEQFF. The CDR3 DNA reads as TGTGCCAGTAAACCTGGACTAGCGGGATCTGAGCAGTTCTTC.

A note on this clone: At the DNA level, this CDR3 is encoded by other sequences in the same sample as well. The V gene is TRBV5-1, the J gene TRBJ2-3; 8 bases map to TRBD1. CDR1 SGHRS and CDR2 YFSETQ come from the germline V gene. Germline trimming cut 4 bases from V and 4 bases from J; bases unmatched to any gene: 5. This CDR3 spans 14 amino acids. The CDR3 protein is CASSQGQGPDTQYF. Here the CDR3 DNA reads TGCGCCAGCAGCCAAGGACAGGGCCCAGATACGCAGTATTTT.

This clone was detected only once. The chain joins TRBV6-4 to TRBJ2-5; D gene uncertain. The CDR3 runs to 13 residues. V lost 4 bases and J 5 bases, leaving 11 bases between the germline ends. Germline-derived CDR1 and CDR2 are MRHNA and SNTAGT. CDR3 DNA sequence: TGTGCCAGCAGTGTGGGGATCCGGGAGACCCAGTACTTC. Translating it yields CASSVGIRETQYF.

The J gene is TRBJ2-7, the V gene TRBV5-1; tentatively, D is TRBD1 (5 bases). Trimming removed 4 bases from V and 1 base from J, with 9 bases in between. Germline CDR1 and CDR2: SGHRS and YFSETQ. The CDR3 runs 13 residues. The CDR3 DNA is TGCGCCAGCAGCGGTGGACAATCCTACGAGCAGTACTTC. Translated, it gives CASSGGQSYEQYF.

CDR3 sequence reads: CSVEEGPTNYGYTF. For the CDR3, the DNA is TGCAGCGTTGAAGAGGGCCCAACTAACTATGGCTACACCTTC. The genes are TRBV29-1 and TRBJ1-2; no clear D gene. The CDR3 totals 14 residues. Trimming stripped 0 bases from V and 0 bases from J, with 8 bases between. The germline gives CDR1 SQVTM, CDR2 ANQGSEA.

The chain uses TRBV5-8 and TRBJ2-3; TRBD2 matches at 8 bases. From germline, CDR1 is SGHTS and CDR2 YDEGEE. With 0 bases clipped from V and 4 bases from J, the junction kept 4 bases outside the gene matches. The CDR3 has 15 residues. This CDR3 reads CASSLDPGGADTQYF. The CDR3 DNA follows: TGTGCCAGCAGCTTGGATCCGGGAGGGGCAGATACGCAGTATTTT.

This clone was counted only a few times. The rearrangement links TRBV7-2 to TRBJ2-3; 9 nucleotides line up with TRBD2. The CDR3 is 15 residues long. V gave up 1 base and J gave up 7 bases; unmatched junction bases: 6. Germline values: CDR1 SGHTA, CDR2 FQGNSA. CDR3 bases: TGTGCCAGCAGCTTAGTGCCTAGCGGGGAATATACGCAGTATTTT. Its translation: CASSLVPSGEYTQYF.

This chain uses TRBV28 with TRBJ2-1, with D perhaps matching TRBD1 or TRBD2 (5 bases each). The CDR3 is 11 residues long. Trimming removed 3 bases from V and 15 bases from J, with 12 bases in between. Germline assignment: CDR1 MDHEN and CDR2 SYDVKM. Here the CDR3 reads CASSLGDSVFF. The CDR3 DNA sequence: TGTGCCAGCAGTTTGGGGGATTCGGTGTTCTTC.

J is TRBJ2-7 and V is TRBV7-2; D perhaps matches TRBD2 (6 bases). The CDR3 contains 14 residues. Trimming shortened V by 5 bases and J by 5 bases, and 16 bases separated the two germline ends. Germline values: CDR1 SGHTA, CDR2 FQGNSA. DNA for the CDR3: TGTGCCAGCAGCACAGACGGCGGGATCGACGAGCAGTACTTC. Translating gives CASSTDGGIDEQYF.